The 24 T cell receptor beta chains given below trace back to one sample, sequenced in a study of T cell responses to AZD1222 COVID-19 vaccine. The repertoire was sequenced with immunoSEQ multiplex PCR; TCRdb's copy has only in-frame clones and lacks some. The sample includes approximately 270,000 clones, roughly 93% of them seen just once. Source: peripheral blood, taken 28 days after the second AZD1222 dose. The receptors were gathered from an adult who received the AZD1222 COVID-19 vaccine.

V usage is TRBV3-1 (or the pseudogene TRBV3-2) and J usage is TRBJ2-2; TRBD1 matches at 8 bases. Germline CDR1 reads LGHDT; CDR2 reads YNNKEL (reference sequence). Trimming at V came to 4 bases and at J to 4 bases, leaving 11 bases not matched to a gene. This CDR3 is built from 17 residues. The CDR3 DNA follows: TGTGCCAGCAGCCGAGTGCTTCAGGGGGCAGGCACCGGGGAGCTGTTTTTT. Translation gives CASSRVLQGAGTGELFF.

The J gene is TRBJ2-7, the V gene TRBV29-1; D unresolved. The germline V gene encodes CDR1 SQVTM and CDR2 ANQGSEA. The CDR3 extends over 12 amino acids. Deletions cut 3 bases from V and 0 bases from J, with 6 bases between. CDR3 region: CSVETPSYEQYF. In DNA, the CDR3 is TGCAGCGTTGAGACACCCTCCTACGAGCAGTACTTC.

CDR3 bases: TGTGCCAGCAGCTTAGGACCACTAGCGGGAGGGCTCGAGCAGTACTTC. Translating gives CASSLGPLAGGLEQYF. This chain joins TRBV11-2 and TRBJ2-7; 13 bases fit TRBD2. Per the germline V gene, CDR1 is SGHAT and CDR2 is FQNNGV. The CDR3 sequence is 16 residues long. V gave up 1 base and J gave up 6 bases; unmatched junction bases: 6.

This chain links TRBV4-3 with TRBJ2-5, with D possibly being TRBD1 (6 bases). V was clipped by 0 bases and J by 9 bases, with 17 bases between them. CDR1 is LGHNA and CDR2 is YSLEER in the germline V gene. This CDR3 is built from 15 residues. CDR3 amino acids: CASSQDGGQWSAQYF. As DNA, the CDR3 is TGCGCCAGCAGCCAAGATGGGGGCCAATGGAGTGCCCAGTACTTC.

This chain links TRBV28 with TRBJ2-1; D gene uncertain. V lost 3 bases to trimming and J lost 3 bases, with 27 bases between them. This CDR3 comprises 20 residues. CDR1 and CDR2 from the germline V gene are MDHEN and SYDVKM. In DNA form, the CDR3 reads TGTGCCAGCAGTTTGTCGTCCCGCGGTCGGGCCCCGCCCCTCTACAATGAGCAGTTCTTC. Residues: CASSLSSRGRAPPLYNEQFF.

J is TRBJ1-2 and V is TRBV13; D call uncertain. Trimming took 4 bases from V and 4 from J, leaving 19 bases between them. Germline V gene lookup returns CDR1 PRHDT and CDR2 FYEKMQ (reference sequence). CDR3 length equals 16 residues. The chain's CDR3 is CASSSSGRPRIYGYTF. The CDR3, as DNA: TGTGCCAGCAGCTCCTCCGGACGGCCCCGAATCTATGGCTACACCTTC.

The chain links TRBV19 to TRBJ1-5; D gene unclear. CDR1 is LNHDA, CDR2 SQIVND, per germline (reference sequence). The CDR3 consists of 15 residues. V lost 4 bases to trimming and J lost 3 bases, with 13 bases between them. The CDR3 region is CASSTLRAPNQPQHF. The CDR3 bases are TGTGCCAGTAGTACCCTACGAGCCCCCAATCAGCCCCAGCATTTT.

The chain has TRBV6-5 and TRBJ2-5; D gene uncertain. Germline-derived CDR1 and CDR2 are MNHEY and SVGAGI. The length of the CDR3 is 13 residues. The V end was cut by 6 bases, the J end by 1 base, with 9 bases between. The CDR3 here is CASRSRIQETQYF. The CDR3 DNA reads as TGTGCCAGCAGGTCCAGGATCCAAGAGACCCAGTACTTC.

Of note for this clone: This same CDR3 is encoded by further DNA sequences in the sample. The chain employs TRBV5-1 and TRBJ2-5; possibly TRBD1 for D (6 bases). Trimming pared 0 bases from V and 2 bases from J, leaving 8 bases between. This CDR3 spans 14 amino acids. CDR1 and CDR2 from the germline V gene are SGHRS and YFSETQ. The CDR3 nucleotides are TGCGCCAGCAGCTTGGGGCAGGGGCAAGAGACCCAGTACTTC. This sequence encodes CASSLGQGQETQYF.

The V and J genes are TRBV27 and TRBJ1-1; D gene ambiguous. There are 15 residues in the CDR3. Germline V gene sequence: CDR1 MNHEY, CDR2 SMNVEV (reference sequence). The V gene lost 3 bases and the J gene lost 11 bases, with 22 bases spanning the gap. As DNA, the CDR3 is TGTGCCAGCAGTTTTGGGAGGGCGACCGAAACGGGGGCTTTCTTT. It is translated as CASSFGRATETGAFF.

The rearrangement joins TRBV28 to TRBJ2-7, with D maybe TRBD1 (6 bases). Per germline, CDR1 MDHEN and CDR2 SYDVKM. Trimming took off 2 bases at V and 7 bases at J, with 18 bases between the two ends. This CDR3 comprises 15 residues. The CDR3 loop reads CASSLPYRDSKEQYF. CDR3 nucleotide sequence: TGTGCCAGCAGTTTACCCTACAGGGATTCTAAAGAGCAGTACTTC.

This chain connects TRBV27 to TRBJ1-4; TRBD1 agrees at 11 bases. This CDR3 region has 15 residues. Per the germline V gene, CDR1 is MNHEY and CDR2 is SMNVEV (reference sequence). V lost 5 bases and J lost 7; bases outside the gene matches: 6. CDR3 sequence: CASSLEGTGGEKLFF. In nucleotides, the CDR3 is TGTGCCAGCAGTCTAGAGGGGACAGGGGGTGAAAAACTGTTTTTT.

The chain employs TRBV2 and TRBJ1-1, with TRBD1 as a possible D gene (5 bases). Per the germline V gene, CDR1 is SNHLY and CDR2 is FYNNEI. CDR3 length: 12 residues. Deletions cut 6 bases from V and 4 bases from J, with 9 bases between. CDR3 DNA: TGTGCCAGCAGCAGGGTACGCACTGAAGCTTTCTTT. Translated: CASSRVRTEAFF.

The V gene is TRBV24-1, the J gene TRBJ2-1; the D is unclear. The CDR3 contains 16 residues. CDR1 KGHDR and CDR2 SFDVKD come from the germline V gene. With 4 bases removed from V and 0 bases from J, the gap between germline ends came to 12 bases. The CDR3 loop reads CATSDALPSSYNEQFF. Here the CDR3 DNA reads TGTGCCACCAGTGACGCCCTTCCCAGCTCCTACAATGAGCAGTTCTTC.

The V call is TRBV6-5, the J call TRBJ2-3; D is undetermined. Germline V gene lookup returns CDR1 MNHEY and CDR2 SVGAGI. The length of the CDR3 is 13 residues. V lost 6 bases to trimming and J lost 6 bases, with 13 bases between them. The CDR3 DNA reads TGTGCCAGCAGCCCCCGTGGCCGGGATACGCAGTATTTT. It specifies CASSPRGRDTQYF.

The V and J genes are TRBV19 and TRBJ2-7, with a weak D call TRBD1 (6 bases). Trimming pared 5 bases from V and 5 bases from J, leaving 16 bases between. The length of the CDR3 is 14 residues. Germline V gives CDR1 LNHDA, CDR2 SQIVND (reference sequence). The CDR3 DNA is TGTGCCAGTAGTGAGTCGGACAGCCGGGACGAGCAGTACTTC. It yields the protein CASSESDSRDEQYF.

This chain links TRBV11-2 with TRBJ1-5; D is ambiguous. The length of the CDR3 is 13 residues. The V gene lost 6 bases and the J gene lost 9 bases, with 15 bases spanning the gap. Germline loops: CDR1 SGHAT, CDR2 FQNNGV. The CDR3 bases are TGTGCCAGCAGATCATGGGCTGGAGGGCCCCAGCATTTT. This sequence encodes CASRSWAGGPQHF.

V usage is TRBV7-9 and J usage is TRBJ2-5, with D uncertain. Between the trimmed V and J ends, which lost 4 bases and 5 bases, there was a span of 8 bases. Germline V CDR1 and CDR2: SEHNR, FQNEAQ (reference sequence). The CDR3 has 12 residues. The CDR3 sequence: CASSSQVETQYF. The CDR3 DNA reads TGTGCCAGCAGCTCCCAGGTTGAGACCCAGTACTTC.

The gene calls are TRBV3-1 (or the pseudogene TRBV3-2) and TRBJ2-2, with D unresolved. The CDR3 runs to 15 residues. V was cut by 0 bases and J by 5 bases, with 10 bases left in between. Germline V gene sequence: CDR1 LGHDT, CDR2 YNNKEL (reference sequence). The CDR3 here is CASSQDVRVTGELFF. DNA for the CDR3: TGTGCCAGCAGCCAAGACGTTCGAGTGACCGGGGAGCTGTTTTTT.

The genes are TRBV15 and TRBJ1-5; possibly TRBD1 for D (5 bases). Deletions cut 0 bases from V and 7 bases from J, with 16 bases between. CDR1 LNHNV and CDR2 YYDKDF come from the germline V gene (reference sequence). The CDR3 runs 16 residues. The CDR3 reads CATSRDRTGSEQPQHF. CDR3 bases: TGTGCCACCAGCAGAGATCGCACAGGATCGGAACAGCCCCAGCATTTT. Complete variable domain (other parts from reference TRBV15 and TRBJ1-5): DAMVIQNPRYQVTQFGKPVTLSCSQTLNHNVMYWYQQKSSQAPKLLFHYYDKDFNNEADTPDNFQSRRPNTSFCFLDIRSPGLGDTAMYLCATSRDRTGSEQPQHFGDGTRLSIL.

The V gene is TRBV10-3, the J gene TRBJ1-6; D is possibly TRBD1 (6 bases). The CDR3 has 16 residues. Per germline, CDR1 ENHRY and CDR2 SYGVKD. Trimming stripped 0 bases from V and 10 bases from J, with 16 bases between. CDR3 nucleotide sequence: TGTGCCATCAGTGAGTCGAAGGCCAGGGGAGGATCACCCCTCCACTTT. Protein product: CAISESKARGGSPLHF.

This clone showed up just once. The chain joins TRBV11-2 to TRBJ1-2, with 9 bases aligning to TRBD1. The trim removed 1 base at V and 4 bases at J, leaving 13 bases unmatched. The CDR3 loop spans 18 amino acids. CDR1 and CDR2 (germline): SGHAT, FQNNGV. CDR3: CASSLGLGTGIGIYGYTF. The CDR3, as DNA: TGTGCCAGCAGCTTAGGCCTTGGGACAGGGATTGGTATCTATGGCTACACCTTC.

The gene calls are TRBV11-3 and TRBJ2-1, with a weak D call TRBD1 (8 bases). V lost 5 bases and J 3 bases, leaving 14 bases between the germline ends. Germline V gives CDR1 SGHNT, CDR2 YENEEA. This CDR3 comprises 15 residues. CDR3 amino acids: CASSRQGTIYNEQFF. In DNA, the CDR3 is TGTGCCAGCAGCCGACAGGGGACTATCTACAATGAGCAGTTCTTC.

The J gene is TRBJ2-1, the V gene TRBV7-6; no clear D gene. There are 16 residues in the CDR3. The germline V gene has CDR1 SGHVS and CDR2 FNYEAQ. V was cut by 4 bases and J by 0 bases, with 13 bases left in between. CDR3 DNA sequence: TGTGCCAGCAGCTCCCCGGTTCAGAGCTCCTACAATGAGCAGTTCTTC. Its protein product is CASSSPVQSSYNEQFF.